What follows are 30 T cell receptor beta chains derived from one specimen sequenced in a study of Graves' ophthalmopathy and Graves' hyperthyroidism. Amplification of the TCR beta CDR3 regions used RNA transcripts (as template). First-round RT-PCR used HTBI primers; second-round multiplex PCR followed. TCRdb re-derived calls from the multiplex PCR reads in MiXCR, one entry per CDR3 protein. The profile shows approximately 700,000 distinct CDR3 sequences, under 50% of them singletons. The sample comprised peripheral blood. The source of these receptors is an adult man with Graves' ophthalmopathy.

V usage is TRBV10-3 and J usage is TRBJ1-2; 7 bases line up with TRBD1. V gave up 2 bases and J gave up 2 bases; unmatched junction bases: 2. The CDR3 length is 14 residues. CDR1 is ENHRY and CDR2 is SYGVKD in the germline V gene. The CDR3 is CAISEAGGNYGYTF. In DNA, the CDR3 is TGTGCCATCAGTGAGGCAGGGGGAAACTATGGCTACACCTTC.

In the case of this clonotype: A much larger clone lies one base from this, so it may be a read error. The rearrangement uses TRBV6-5 and TRBJ2-6, with D perhaps being TRBD1 or TRBD2 (6 bases each). The CDR3 extends over 15 amino acids. Germline CDR1 reads MNHEY; CDR2 reads SVGAGI. The CDR3 loop is CASSYRGAGANVPTF. CDR3 sequence (DNA): TGTGCCAGCAGTTACAGGGGGGCTGGGGCCAACGTCCCGACTTTC.

The chain joins TRBV9 to TRBJ2-5; no definite D call. The V end lost 1 base, the J end lost 2 bases, and 9 bases lay between the germline ends. CDR3 length: 14 amino acids. CDR1 and CDR2 (germline): SGDLS, YYNGEE. CDR3: CASSVWQAQETQYF. In DNA form, the CDR3 reads TGTGCCAGCAGCGTATGGCAGGCGCAAGAGACCCAGTACTTC.

The table lists this clonotype with many counts. V is TRBV2 and J is TRBJ1-2, with D unclear. Germline loops: CDR1 SNHLY, CDR2 FYNNEI. This CDR3 has 14 amino acids. V was clipped by 7 bases and J by 0 bases, with 12 bases between them. CDR3 loop: CASIPRGSNYGYTF. The CDR3 nucleotides read TGTGCCAGCATTCCACGCGGATCTAACTATGGCTACACCTTC.

At least ten counts were recorded for this clonotype. The gene calls are TRBV7-8 and TRBJ2-5; TRBD1 agrees at 8 bases. Germline CDR1 SGHVS, CDR2 FQNEAQ. The length of the CDR3 is 16 residues. Losses at the gene ends were 6 bases for V and 4 bases for J; bases not matched to a gene: 13. The DNA of the CDR3 is TGTGCCAGCAGTCTTACCCGACAGGGGTCAGGAGAGACCCAGTACTTC. It codes for CASSLTRQGSGETQYF.

Concerning this clonotype: A much larger clone differs from this one at a single base, so this may be a read error. This chain connects TRBV2 to TRBJ2-2; 8 nucleotides line up with TRBD1. CDR1 and CDR2 (germline): SNHLY, FYNNEI. The J segment lost 4 bases and the V segment lost 7 bases, leaving 8 bases of the junction unmatched. This CDR3 region has 15 residues. In DNA form, the CDR3 reads TGTGCCAGCACCCACCGGACAGGGAGCACCGGGGAGCTGTTTTTT. Translated: CASTHRTGSTGELFF.

This clonotype has more than one count but fewer than ten. This CDR3 is CASSHRTSGTAVKTQYF. In DNA, the CDR3 is TGTGCCAGCAGCCACCGGACTAGCGGGACCGCCGTGAAGACCCAGTACTTC. The V and J genes are TRBV12-3 or TRBV12-4 and TRBJ2-5; 12 positions agree with TRBD2. V shed 6 bases and J 6 bases; nucleotides not matched to a gene: 14. There are 17 residues in the CDR3.

To note about this clonotype: A single base separates this from a much larger clone, so it may be a read error. The genes are TRBV4-2 and TRBJ1-3, with D possibly matching TRBD1 (6 bases). The CDR3 runs 14 residues. Per germline, CDR1 LGHNA and CDR2 YNFKEQ. The CDR3 sequence: CASGQEGGGNTIYF. In nucleotides, the CDR3 is TGTGCCAGCGGCCAAGAAGGGGGTGGAAACACCATATATTTT.

The chain employs TRBV7-9 and TRBJ2-3; a weak D match, TRBD1 (6 bases). This CDR3 is built from 16 residues. V was cut by 3 bases and J by 5 bases, with 18 bases left in between. Per germline, CDR1 SEHNR and CDR2 FQNEAQ (reference sequence). The DNA of the CDR3 is TGTGCCAGCAGCTTGTATTCGGGACACCGGGTAGATACGCAGTATTTT. This codes for CASSLYSGHRVDTQYF.

A note on this clonotype: Just one base apart from a much larger clone, this may be a read error. The chain recombines TRBV11-1 with TRBJ1-5, with D unclear. CDR1 is SGHAT and CDR2 is FQDESV in the germline V gene (reference sequence). V was cut by 4 bases and J by 1 base, with 17 bases left in between. CDR3 length equals 17 residues. In nucleotides, the CDR3 is TGTGCCAGCAGCTCAGGACCTCTGAGTTCGAGCAATCAGCCCCAGCATTTT. This codes for CASSSGPLSSSNQPQHF.

J is TRBJ2-7 and V is TRBV29-1; D remains unclear. The V and J ends lost 8 bases and 1 base respectively, with 18 bases between them. This CDR3 has 14 amino acids. Germline V gene sequence: CDR1 SQVTM, CDR2 ANQGSEA. The CDR3: CSPSTRSDSYEQYF. The CDR3 DNA sequence: TGCAGCCCCTCAACGCGGTCGGATTCCTACGAGCAGTACTTC.

J is TRBJ1-6 and V is TRBV27; tentative D call: TRBD1 (6 bases). V was trimmed by 3 bases and J by 7 bases, leaving 13 bases between them. The CDR3 covers 15 residues. Germline CDR1 MNHEY, CDR2 SMNVEV (reference sequence). In nucleotides, the CDR3 is TGTGCCAGCAGTTTGGGCGCGGGGGCGAATTCACCCCTCCACTTT. Residues: CASSLGAGANSPLHF.

This clonotype came up many times. V is TRBV5-1 and J is TRBJ2-5; TRBD2 agrees at 9 bases. This CDR3 is built from 14 residues. The germline V gene has CDR1 SGHRS and CDR2 YFSETQ. The V and J ends lost 2 bases and 6 bases, in that order; junction bases with no gene match: 5. Written as DNA, the CDR3 is TGCGCCAGCAGCTTCGGCCTAGCGGGGCAGACCCAGTACTTC. As protein: CASSFGLAGQTQYF.

V is TRBV20-1 and J is TRBJ2-5; TRBD2 matches 12 bases. Germline CDR1 is DFQATT and CDR2 is SNEGSKA (reference sequence). The CDR3 totals 13 residues. V trimming: 5 bases; J trimming: 11 bases; junction bases outside the gene matches: 9. The CDR3 bases are TGCAGTGCTCCTAGCGGGGGGGCCGGTACGCAGTACTTC. This encodes CSAPSGGAGTQYF.

This clonotype came up a few times. The chain uses TRBV7-2 and TRBJ1-2, with D unclear. The CDR3 length is 14 residues. Germline CDR1 SGHTA, CDR2 FQGNSA. V lost 8 bases, J lost 7 bases, and 20 bases lay in between. This CDR3 reads CASSQQKPATGYTF. The CDR3 DNA reads TGTGCCAGCTCACAACAGAAACCCGCTACTGGCTACACCTTC. Full variable domain (remainder filled in from reference TRBV7-2 and TRBJ1-2): GAGVSQSPSNKVTEKGKDVELRCDPISGHTALYWYRQSLGQGLEFLIYFQGNSAPDKSGLPSDRFSAERTGGSVSTLTIQRTQQEDSAVYLCASSQQKPATGYTFGSGTRLTVV.

Ten or more counts support this clonotype. A much larger clone differs from this one at a single base, so this may be a read error. This rearrangement joins TRBV19 to TRBJ2-7, with 10 bases aligning to TRBD1. The CDR3 is 13 amino acids. CDR1 and CDR2 from the germline V gene are LNHDA and SQIVND (reference sequence). J was trimmed by 6 bases and V by 3 bases; bases with no gene match: 2. The CDR3 nucleotides are TGTGCCAGTAGTATCGGGACAGGGGTCGAGCAGTACTTC. Protein product: CASSIGTGVEQYF.

This clonotype has at least ten counts. The CDR3 reads CASSVAPGSRANVLTF. Here the CDR3 DNA reads TGTGCCAGCAGCGTAGCTCCCGGATCCCGGGCCAACGTCCTGACTTTC. The chain employs TRBV9 and TRBJ2-6; no clear D gene. The CDR3 contains 16 residues. Germline CDR1 reads SGDLS; CDR2 reads YYNGEE. V gave up 0 bases and J gave up 5 bases, with 12 bases separating them.

There are a few counts of this clonotype. This chain uses TRBV6-5 with TRBJ1-1, with TRBD1 matching over 9 bases. After removal of 6 bases from V and 6 bases from J, the junction contained 17 bases not matched to a gene. Per the germline V gene, CDR1 is MNHEY and CDR2 is SVGAGI. The CDR3 runs to 17 residues. The CDR3 reads CASSLPNLQGARSEAFF. The CDR3 bases are TGTGCCAGCAGCCTACCAAACTTACAGGGGGCGCGGTCTGAAGCTTTCTTT.

This clonotype was seen ten or more times. This chain uses TRBV5-6 with TRBJ2-7, with unresolved D. CDR1 and CDR2 from the germline V gene are SGHDT and YYEEEE. With 6 bases removed from V and 5 bases from J, the gap between germline ends came to 24 bases. There are 16 residues in the CDR3. CDR3 loop: CASTTSSGREVHEQYF. CDR3 in DNA: TGTGCCAGCACCACTTCATCAGGTAGAGAAGTCCACGAGCAGTACTTC.

The rearrangement joins TRBV20-1 to TRBJ2-5, with D tentatively TRBD1 (7 bases). V was clipped by 6 bases and J by 7 bases, with 24 bases between them. This CDR3 spans 15 amino acids. The germline V gene has CDR1 DFQATT and CDR2 SNEGSKA (reference sequence). The CDR3 sequence: CSATYRAGGLLTQYF. The CDR3 DNA reads TGCAGTGCAACCTACCGGGCAGGGGGGCTCCTGACCCAGTACTTC.

At least ten counts were recorded for this clonotype. The chain combines TRBV19 with TRBJ2-7; the D call may be TRBD1 or TRBD2 (5 bases each). The V gene lost 3 bases and the J gene lost 3 bases, with 15 bases spanning the gap. Germline V gives CDR1 LNHDA, CDR2 SQIVND (reference sequence). The CDR3 totals 15 residues. This CDR3 is CASSIRRLGDYEQYF. CDR3 nucleotides: TGTGCCAGTAGTATCCGACGGTTGGGGGACTACGAGCAGTACTTC.

This clonotype was detected a few times. V gene TRBV6-5 combines with J gene TRBJ1-1; D is possibly TRBD1 (6 bases). V shed 5 bases and J shed 6 bases, with 13 bases lying between them. CDR3 length: 13 residues. CDR1 is MNHEY and CDR2 is SVGAGI in the germline V gene. In nucleotides, the CDR3 is TGTGCCAGCAGTCCAGGGGATTTGCCTGAAGCTTTCTTT. Residues: CASSPGDLPEAFF.

This clonotype appeared many times. The rearrangement joins TRBV10-3 to TRBJ1-2, with D unresolved. There are 13 residues in the CDR3. The V and J ends lost 3 bases and 8 bases respectively, with 13 bases between them. Germline V gene data show CDR1 as ENHRY and CDR2 as SYGVKD. This CDR3 reads CAISEGQLEGYTF. CDR3 sequence (DNA): TGTGCCATCAGTGAAGGGCAGCTAGAAGGCTACACCTTC.

This clonotype appeared a few times. V and J are TRBV12-3 or TRBV12-4 and TRBJ2-7; no reliable D call. The CDR3 extends over 11 amino acids. V was pared by 3 bases and J by 7 bases, with 7 bases between. CDR3 protein: CASSFSREQYF. CDR3 nucleotides: TGTGCCAGCAGTTTTTCTAGGGAGCAGTACTTC.

The chain carries TRBV4-2 and TRBJ2-7; no reliable D call. Germline V gene lookup returns CDR1 LGHNA and CDR2 YNFKEQ. V gave up 0 bases and J gave up 3 bases, with 15 bases separating them. This CDR3 has 16 amino acids. The CDR3 here is CASSQDSLGLGYEQYF. The CDR3 bases are TGTGCCAGCAGCCAAGATTCTTTAGGCTTAGGCTACGAGCAGTACTTC.

This chain joins TRBV25-1 and TRBJ1-5, with D perhaps TRBD1 (5 bases). Trimming cost V 8 bases and J 4 bases, with 18 bases left between them. The CDR3 is 15 residues long. The germline V gene encodes CDR1 MGHDK and CDR2 SYGVNS. Here the CDR3 DNA reads TGTGCCAGCCAAGGACACGGGACGGGAAATCAGCCCCAGCATTTT. Encoded protein: CASQGHGTGNQPQHF.

This clonotype was detected many times. The CDR3 region is CASSLQSSPYTF. As DNA, the CDR3 is TGTGCCAGCAGTTTACAGTCCTCGCCCTACACCTTC. The V call is TRBV12-3 or TRBV12-4, the J call TRBJ1-2, with D unresolved. The CDR3 has 12 amino acids. V was shortened by 2 bases and J by 10 bases, with 11 bases between the two germline ends.

V usage is TRBV30 and J usage is TRBJ1-1; maybe TRBD1 (5 bases). Germline V gene data show CDR1 as GTSNPN and CDR2 as SVGIG (reference sequence). The CDR3 sequence is 13 residues long. V was cut by 4 bases and J by 1 base, with 10 bases left in between. The CDR3 region has the DNA TGTGCCTGGATTGGTCAGGGGAACACTGAAGCTTTCTTT. Protein: CAWIGQGNTEAFF. Looking up the rest from reference TRBV30 and TRBJ1-1 gives the full variable domain: SQTIHQWPATLVQPVGSPLSLECTVEGTSNPNLYWYRQAAGRGLQLLFYSVGIGQISSEVPQNLSASRPQDRQFILSSKKLLLSDSGFYLCAWIGQGNTEAFFGQGTRLTVV.

The table lists this clonotype with many counts. The chain uses TRBV6-1 and TRBJ1-2, with 7 bases fitting TRBD1. The germline CDR1 and CDR2 sequences are MNHNS and SASEGT. This CDR3 spans 14 amino acids. After removal of 7 bases from V and 5 bases from J, the junction contained 10 bases not matched to a gene. The DNA of the CDR3 is TGTGCCAGCACCAGGGACAGAGCCCGTTATGGCTACACCTTC. It translates to CASTRDRARYGYTF.

This clonotype was seen at least ten times. This sequence joins TRBV19 and TRBJ1-2, with unresolved D. Germline values: CDR1 LNHDA, CDR2 SQIVND (reference sequence). V was pared by 3 bases and J by 0 bases, with 14 bases between. The CDR3 has 16 residues. The CDR3 is CASSMLPGRTNYGYTF. The CDR3 coding sequence is TGTGCCAGTAGTATGCTCCCCGGACGCACTAACTATGGCTACACCTTC.